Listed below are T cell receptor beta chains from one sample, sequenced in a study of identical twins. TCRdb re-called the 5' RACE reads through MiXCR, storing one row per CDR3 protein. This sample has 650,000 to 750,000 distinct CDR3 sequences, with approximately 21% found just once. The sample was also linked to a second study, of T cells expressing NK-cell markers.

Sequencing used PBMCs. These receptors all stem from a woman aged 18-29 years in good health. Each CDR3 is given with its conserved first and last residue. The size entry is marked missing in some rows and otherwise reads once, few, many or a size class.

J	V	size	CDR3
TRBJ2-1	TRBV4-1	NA	CASSQNPGTSGSLSSYNEQFF
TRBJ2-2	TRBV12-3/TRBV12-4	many	CASSSGELFF
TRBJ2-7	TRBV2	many	CASIGGLTYEQYF
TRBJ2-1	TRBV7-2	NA	CASSSGQANEQFF
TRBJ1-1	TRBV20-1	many	CSAKTGKNTEAFF
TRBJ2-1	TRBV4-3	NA	CASSPRESYNEQFF
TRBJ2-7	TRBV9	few	CASSVASASVSYEQYF
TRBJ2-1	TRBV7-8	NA	CASSLPRDRGANEQFF
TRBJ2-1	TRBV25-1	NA	CASPGRGMYNEQFF
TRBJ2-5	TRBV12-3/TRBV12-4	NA	CASKSLETQYF
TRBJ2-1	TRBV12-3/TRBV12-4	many	CASSDTGNNEQFF
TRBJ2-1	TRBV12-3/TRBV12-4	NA	CASSLRSLREQFF
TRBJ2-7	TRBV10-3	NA	CAISESSAVGEQYF
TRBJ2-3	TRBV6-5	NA	CASSYKGVGTDTQYF
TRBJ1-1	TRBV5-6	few	CASSIDGRNTEAFF
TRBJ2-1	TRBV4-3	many	CASSQEIAGVYNEQFF
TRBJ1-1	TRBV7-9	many	CASSSFDREPEAFF
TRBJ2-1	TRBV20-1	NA	CSAPRPAGGQYNEQFF
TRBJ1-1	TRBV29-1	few	CSADRVKNTEAFF
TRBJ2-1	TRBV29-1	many	CSVLRTAWANEQFF
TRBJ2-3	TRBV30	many	CAWKLAGGRNTQYF
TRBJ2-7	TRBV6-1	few	CASSPQGGNYEQYF
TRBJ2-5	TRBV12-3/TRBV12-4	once	CASRTGTLETQYF